The subject of this entry is one T cell receptor (beta chain). V lost 1 base and J lost 9, with 11 bases in between. The CDR3 is made up of 13 amino acids. Germline CDR1 and CDR2: SGHRS and YFSETQ. Using immunoSEQ multiplex PCR, the repertoire was profiled, and TCRdb retains in-frame clones only, with some absent. This table has approximately 100,000 clones, 86% appearing once. The data stem from a study of control samples from healthy donors and cancer patients. The sequence was collected from a man aged 25 to 45 in good health. This chain uses TRBV5-1 with TRBJ2-1; no reliable D call. The sequencing input was blood. In nucleotides, the CDR3 is TGCGCCAGCAGCTTGAGTAGCAAGAGTGAGCAGTTCTTC. This sequence encodes CASSLSSKSEQFF.